The 28 T cell receptor beta chains presented below share a single source sample, sequenced in a study of regulatory T cells in long-lasting Graves disease. Specified time point: newly diagnosed GD, antithyroid drugs for less than 3 months. The TCR library used RNA extracted from PBMCs. Construction of the TCR beta libraries employed iRepertoire HTBI primers in conjunction with Arm-PCR of CDR3 regions. One entry per CDR3 protein, called by TCRdb with MiXCR from the multiplex PCR reads. Of roughly 500,000 distinct CDR3 sequences listed, about 13% are singletons. These same data were also listed under a study on T cells in Graves' hyperthyroidism and ophthalmopathy.

The source was peripheral blood mononuclear cells (PBMCs), collected at new diagnosis, from a patient treated with antithyroid drugs. All receptors derive from a man aged 25-45 years with Graves disease.

Many counts were recorded for this clonotype. This chain links TRBV3-1 with TRBJ2-7; D is uncertain. Germline lookup yields CDR1 LGHDT and CDR2 YNNKEL (reference sequence). V lost 1 base and J lost 5, with 6 bases in between. The CDR3 extends over 12 amino acids. CDR3 in amino acids: CASSQAGNEQYF. The CDR3 DNA is TGTGCCAGCAGCCAAGCGGGTAACGAGCAGTACTTC.

This clonotype was recorded at least ten times. The V call is TRBV7-2, the J call TRBJ1-1; D call uncertain. From germline, CDR1 is SGHTA and CDR2 FQGNSA. V was clipped by 3 bases and J by 1 base, with 9 bases between them. This CDR3 comprises 14 residues. The CDR3 reads CASSFSPRNTEAFF. In nucleotides, the CDR3 is TGTGCCAGCAGCTTTAGTCCCAGGAACACTGAAGCTTTCTTT.

With respect to this clonotype: A much more abundant neighbour one base away suggests this may be a read error. The gene calls are TRBV4-1 and TRBJ2-7; 11 bases line up with TRBD1. The CDR3 extends over 15 amino acids. Germline loops: CDR1 MGHRA, CDR2 YSYEKL. V lost 4 bases to trimming and J lost 0 bases; unmatched junction nucleotides: 2. The CDR3 nucleotides read TGCGCCAGCAGCCGGGGGACAGGGGGCTCCTACGAGCAGTACTTC. This translates into CASSRGTGGSYEQYF.

This sequence joins TRBV3-1 and TRBJ2-1; 14 nucleotides match TRBD2. V was pared by 2 bases and J by 5 bases, with 5 bases of the junction left unmatched. This CDR3 spans 17 amino acids. Germline V lookup: CDR1 LGHDT, CDR2 YNNKEL (reference sequence). CDR3 protein: CASSQTGLAGVNNEQFF. CDR3 bases: TGTGCCAGCAGCCAAACGGGACTAGCGGGAGTGAACAATGAGCAGTTCTTC.

The chain couples TRBV20-1 to TRBJ2-5, with D possibly being TRBD2 (6 bases). The V gene lost 1 base and the J gene lost 11 bases, with 11 bases spanning the gap. The CDR3 runs to 11 residues. Germline V gene data show CDR1 as DFQATT and CDR2 as SNEGSKA (reference sequence). CDR3 in amino acids: CSARGEVVQYF. CDR3 bases: TGCAGTGCTAGAGGGGAGGTGGTTCAGTACTTC.

Ten or more counts support this clonotype. V and J are TRBV4-1 and TRBJ1-3; 7 positions agree with TRBD1. Trimming at V came to 0 bases and at J to 7 bases, leaving 3 bases not matched to a gene. The CDR3 covers 14 residues. Germline assignment: CDR1 MGHRA and CDR2 YSYEKL. CDR3 sequence: CASSQETGPNTIYF. The CDR3 DNA reads as TGCGCCAGCAGCCAAGAGACAGGGCCGAACACCATATATTTT.

This clonotype was seen only a few times. V gene TRBV30 combines with J gene TRBJ2-7; 7 bases are a match to TRBD1. This CDR3 has 14 residues. Germline V CDR1 and CDR2: GTSNPN, SVGIG (reference sequence). J lost 0 bases, V lost 3 bases, and 5 bases had no gene match. CDR3 coding DNA: TGTGCCTGGAGGCCGGGACAGAGCTCCTACGAGCAGTACTTC. Protein product: CAWRPGQSSYEQYF.

This clonotype was observed many times. The V and J genes are TRBV27 and TRBJ1-2; 7 nucleotides agree with TRBD1. This CDR3 spans 13 amino acids. The germline CDR1 and CDR2 sequences are MNHEY and SMNVEV (reference sequence). V was clipped by 6 bases and J by 5 bases; unmatched bases: 6. The CDR3 loop reads CASSLDRAYGYTF. The DNA of the CDR3 is TGTGCCAGCAGCTTAGACAGGGCGTATGGCTACACCTTC.

Many counts were recorded for this clonotype. V usage is TRBV28 and J usage is TRBJ2-1; a possible D gene is TRBD2 (6 bases). The V and J ends lost 7 bases and 0 bases respectively, with 10 bases between them. Germline loops: CDR1 MDHEN, CDR2 SYDVKM. The CDR3 extends over 14 amino acids. CDR3 sequence reads: CASIGRDSYNEQFF. The CDR3 DNA follows: TGTGCCAGCATTGGGCGGGACTCCTACAATGAGCAGTTCTTC. Full variable domain (remainder filled in from reference TRBV28 and TRBJ2-1): DVKVTQSSRYLVKRTGEKVFLECVQDMDHENMFWYRQDPGLGLRLIYFSYDVKMKEKGDIPEGYSVSREKKERFSLILESASTNQTSMYLCASIGRDSYNEQFFGPGTRLTVL.

This clonotype has at least ten counts. CDR3 DNA: TGTGCCAGCAGTTACTCTCTGGGGGCAGGGTCAGGCTACACCTTC. This translates into CASSYSLGAGSGYTF. The rearrangement uses TRBV6-9 and TRBJ1-2; weak D call: TRBD1 (6 bases). The germline gives CDR1 MNHGY, CDR2 SVAAGI. This CDR3 is built from 15 residues. Trimming left V 3 bases short and J 8 bases short, with 19 bases between.

This clonotype was found many times. The rearrangement uses TRBV29-1 and TRBJ2-5; maybe TRBD2 (6 bases). Trimming took off 6 bases at V and 5 bases at J, with 19 bases between the two ends. The V gene's germline CDR1 is SQVTM and CDR2 ANQGSEA. This CDR3 has 14 residues. CDR3 bases: TGCAGCGTCCGGGACTGGGGTCTTCGTGAGACCCAGTACTTC. Translating gives CSVRDWGLRETQYF. The full variable domain, with the rest looked up from reference TRBV29-1 and TRBJ2-5, is SAVISQKPSRDICQRGTSLTIQCQVDSQVTMMFWYRQQPGQSLTLIATANQGSEATYESGFVIDKFPISRPNLTFSTLTVSNMSPEDSSIYLCSVRDWGLRETQYFGPGTRLLVL.

This clonotype was found many times. V gene TRBV24-1 combines with J gene TRBJ2-1; no definite D call. Trimming removed 0 bases at V and 0 bases at J, with 11 bases between. Germline V lookup: CDR1 KGHDR, CDR2 SFDVKD. The CDR3 runs to 17 residues. CDR3 in amino acids: CATSDLVDLSSYNEQFF. Here the CDR3 DNA reads TGTGCCACCAGTGATTTGGTGGATCTTAGCTCCTACAATGAGCAGTTCTTC.

This clonotype was recorded at least ten times. This chain connects TRBV7-3 to TRBJ2-1; perhaps TRBD1 as D (7 bases). CDR1 SGHTA and CDR2 FQGTGA come from the germline V gene. Trimming took off 5 bases at V and 7 bases at J, with 18 bases between the two ends. This CDR3 is built from 15 residues. CDR3 sequence: CASSPSQGGHNEQFF. The CDR3 DNA follows: TGTGCCAGCAGCCCGAGTCAGGGGGGCCATAATGAGCAGTTCTTC.

In its sample, this clonotype was seen many times. This chain connects TRBV6-1 to TRBJ2-1; possibly TRBD2 for D (6 bases). Per the germline V gene, CDR1 is MNHNS and CDR2 is SASEGT. The CDR3 extends over 17 amino acids. Between the trimmed V and J ends, which lost 6 bases and 0 bases, there was a span of 18 bases. The chain's CDR3 is CASSLWGDPSSYNEQFF. The DNA for the CDR3 is TGTGCCAGCAGCCTCTGGGGGGATCCGAGCTCCTACAATGAGCAGTTCTTC.

This clonotype was observed many times. This rearrangement joins TRBV13 to TRBJ1-5; the D is unclear. There are 14 residues in the CDR3. V shed 0 bases and J shed 7 bases, with 10 bases lying between them. Germline V gives CDR1 PRHDT, CDR2 FYEKMQ (reference sequence). The CDR3 is CASSLGPRLQPQHF. CDR3 nucleotides: TGTGCCAGCAGCTTAGGTCCCCGCCTCCAGCCCCAGCATTTT. Variable domain in full (rest from reference TRBV13 and TRBJ1-5): AAGVIQSPRHLIKEKRETATLKCYPIPRHDTVYWYQQGPGQDPQFLISFYEKMQSDKGSIPDRFSAQQFSDYHSELNMSSLELGDSALYFCASSLGPRLQPQHFGDGTRLSIL.

This clonotype was seen ten or more times. The junction departs from the called germline gene at one end, perhaps through a read error. The chain couples TRBV5-1 to TRBJ2-7; 9 bases agree with TRBD2. Per germline, CDR1 SGHRS and CDR2 YFSETQ. CDR3 length equals 15 residues. Written as DNA, the CDR3 is TGTGCCAGCAGCTTAGGCCCTAGCGGGGTCTACGAGCAGTACTTC. It translates to CASSLGPSGVYEQYF.

This clonotype was observed at least ten times. V is TRBV15 and J is TRBJ2-7; 7 bases match TRBD2. Trimming removed 3 bases from V and 3 bases from J; junction bases left unmatched: 17. Looked up from germline, CDR1 is LNHNV and CDR2 is YYDKDF (reference sequence). CDR3 size: 18 residues. The CDR3 coding sequence is TGTGCCACCAGCAGTGGGCCGGTGGGTGTGCGGGAGCGCTACGAGCAGTACTTC. This codes for CATSSGPVGVRERYEQYF.

Ten or more counts support this clonotype. This sequence joins TRBV3-1 and TRBJ1-1; TRBD1 might be the D (6 bases). Trimming removed 0 bases at V and 1 base at J, with 15 bases between. From germline, CDR1 is LGHDT and CDR2 YNNKEL (reference sequence). The CDR3 length is 17 residues. The CDR3 loop is CASSQEGGGTTNTEAFF. The DNA of the CDR3 is TGTGCCAGCAGCCAAGAGGGGGGCGGGACAACGAACACTGAAGCTTTCTTT.

This clonotype came up a few times. V usage is TRBV6-1 and J usage is TRBJ2-7; D tentatively fits TRBD1 or TRBD2 (6 bases each). This CDR3 has 11 residues. The germline V and J ends were trimmed by 10 bases and 7 bases, with 14 bases remaining between them. Germline CDR1 and CDR2: MNHNS and SASEGT. CDR3: CATGGHGEQYF. DNA of the CDR3: TGTGCCACCGGGGGCCACGGGGAGCAGTACTTC.

As to this clonotype: One end of the junction fails to match germline, which may point to a read error. J is TRBJ1-1 and V is TRBV19; D not resolved. Per germline, CDR1 LNHDA and CDR2 SQIVND (reference sequence). The CDR3 is 12 amino acids. The CDR3 region is CVSTQAPTEAFF. The DNA of the CDR3 is TGTGTCAGTACCCAGGCTCCCACTGAAGCTTTCTTT. Together with reference TRBV19 and TRBJ1-1, the CDR3 gives the full variable domain: DGGITQSPKYLFRKEGQNVTLSCEQNLNHDAMYWYRQDPGQGLRLIYYSQIVNDFQKGDIAEGYSVSREKKESFPLTVTSAQKNPTAFYLCVSTQAPTEAFFGQGTRLTVV.

This clonotype was recorded at least ten times. The genes are TRBV28 and TRBJ2-2; D gene uncertain. The CDR3 runs 14 residues. Per the germline V gene, CDR1 is MDHEN and CDR2 is SYDVKM. V was clipped by 3 bases and J by 2 bases, with 7 bases between them. The CDR3 region is CASSFDGNTGELFF. CDR3 nucleotide sequence: TGTGCCAGCAGTTTTGACGGAAACACCGGGGAGCTGTTTTTT.

Only a few counts were recorded for this clonotype. The chain recombines TRBV9 with TRBJ1-1; D is unresolved. Germline V gene sequence: CDR1 SGDLS, CDR2 YYNGEE. CDR3 length: 13 amino acids. Between the trimmed V and J ends, which lost 3 bases and 4 bases, there was a span of 10 bases. The CDR3, as DNA: TGTGCCAGCAGCGCCGAGCTGGCCACTGAAGCTTTCTTT. It translates to CASSAELATEAFF. The complete variable domain, with remaining parts taken from reference TRBV9 and TRBJ1-1, reads DSGVTQTPKHLITATGQRVTLRCSPRSGDLSVYWYQQSLDQGLQFLIQYYNGEERAKGNILERFSAQQFPDLHSELNLSSLELGDSALYFCASSAELATEAFFGQGTRLTVV.

Details on this clonotype: This may arise from a read error, as a much more abundant clone is one base away. The V and J genes are TRBV6-5 and TRBJ2-7, with D perhaps assigned TRBD1 or TRBD2 (6 bases each). The CDR3 length is 15 residues. Germline values: CDR1 MNHEY, CDR2 SVGAGI. The CDR3 bases are TGTGCCAGCAGTTGGGGTTTGGGGGGCTCCTACGAGAAGTACTTC. Its translation is CASSWGLGGSYEKYF.

Ten or more counts support this clonotype. The chain has TRBV28 and TRBJ1-2; 8 bases match TRBD1. This CDR3 is 15 amino acids long. The junction had 12 bases not matched to a gene; V was cut back by 6 bases and J by 6 bases. Germline CDR1 and CDR2: MDHEN and SYDVKM. The CDR3 DNA follows: TGTGCCAGCAGCTCCCCCGGACAGGGCATGCATGGCTACACCTTC. The encoded protein is CASSSPGQGMHGYTF.

The genes are TRBV19 and TRBJ1-5; the D gene is possibly TRBD1 (5 bases). V was shortened by 7 bases and J by 4 bases, with 23 bases between the two germline ends. The CDR3 spans 17 residues. From germline, CDR1 is LNHDA and CDR2 SQIVND (reference sequence). The CDR3 loop is CASIRGLAPGPNQPQHF. The CDR3 DNA is TGTGCCAGTATCCGGGGGTTGGCCCCGGGTCCTAATCAGCCCCAGCATTTT.

This clonotype showed up just a few times. The chain employs TRBV30 and TRBJ2-2; 7 bases are shared with TRBD2. CDR3 length: 16 residues. V gave up 4 bases and J gave up 8 bases; unmatched junction bases: 16. Germline V gives CDR1 GTSNPN, CDR2 SVGIG (reference sequence). Written as DNA, the CDR3 is TGTGCCTGGATCCTATTAGGGCGGGAGAGATCGGGGGAGCTGTTTTTT. As protein: CAWILLGRERSGELFF.

The table lists this clonotype with many counts. The V and J genes are TRBV24-1 and TRBJ2-1, with 8 bases aligning to TRBD1. This CDR3 has 16 residues. Looked up from germline, CDR1 is KGHDR and CDR2 is SFDVKD. Losses at the gene ends were 7 bases for V and 0 bases for J; bases not matched to a gene: 7. CDR3 sequence (DNA): TGTGCCACCAGCAAAGCCAGGGGGCTCTCCTACAATGAGCAGTTCTTC. It codes for CATSKARGLSYNEQFF.

This clonotype was counted at least ten times. The gene calls are TRBV2 and TRBJ2-1; D not certain. V was pared by 3 bases and J by 0 bases, with 9 bases between. There are 15 residues in the CDR3. Germline loops: CDR1 SNHLY, CDR2 FYNNEI. DNA for the CDR3: TGTGCCAGCAGTGAGACGCCTTTCTCCTACAATGAGCAGTTCTTC. Translating it yields CASSETPFSYNEQFF.